This TCR beta chain was recorded in a study of shared clonotypes between healthy human individuals. Points on this clone: Other DNA sequences in the same sample also yield this CDR3.

Clones were sequenced by immunoSEQ multiplex PCR, and TCRdb holds only the in-frame ones, with some missing. The sample comprises about 2.3 million clones, around 93% of which are singletons, and 0.37% rests with the top ten. The sequence was collected from a man between 18 and 35 years old in good health. Some clones in this sample may be carry-over from other donors' samples. Material for sequencing was naive CD4+ T cells from PBMCs. The sample's subset: CD45RA+ positively selected.

The DNA for the CDR3 is TGTGCCAGCAGTGAAGCGGGGGGAGCCGGGGAGCTGTTTTTT. This codes for CASSEAGGAGELFF. The V call is TRBV6-1, the J call TRBJ2-2; a weak D match, TRBD2 (6 bases). The V gene lost 0 bases and the J gene lost 6 bases, with 8 bases spanning the gap. Looked up from germline, CDR1 is MNHNS and CDR2 is SASEGT. The CDR3 loop spans 14 amino acids.